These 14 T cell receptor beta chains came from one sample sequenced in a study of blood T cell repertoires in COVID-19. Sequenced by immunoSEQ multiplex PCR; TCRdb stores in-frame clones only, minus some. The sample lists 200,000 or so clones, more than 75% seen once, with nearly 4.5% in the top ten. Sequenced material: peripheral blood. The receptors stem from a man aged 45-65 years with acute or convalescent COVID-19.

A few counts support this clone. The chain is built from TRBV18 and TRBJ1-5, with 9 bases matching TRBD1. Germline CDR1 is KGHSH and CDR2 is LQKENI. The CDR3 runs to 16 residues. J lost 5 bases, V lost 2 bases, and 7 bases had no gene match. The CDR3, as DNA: TGTGCCAGCTCACCAGATTTGGGACAGGGATATCAGCCCCAGCATTTT. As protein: CASSPDLGQGYQPQHF.

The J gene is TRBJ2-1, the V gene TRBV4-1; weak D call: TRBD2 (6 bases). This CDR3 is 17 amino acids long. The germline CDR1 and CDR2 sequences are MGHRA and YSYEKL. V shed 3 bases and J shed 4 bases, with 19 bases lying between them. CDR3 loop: CASSHSPGLGSYNEQFF. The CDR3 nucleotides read TGCGCCAGCAGCCACTCTCCGGGACTGGGGAGTTACAATGAGCAGTTCTTC.

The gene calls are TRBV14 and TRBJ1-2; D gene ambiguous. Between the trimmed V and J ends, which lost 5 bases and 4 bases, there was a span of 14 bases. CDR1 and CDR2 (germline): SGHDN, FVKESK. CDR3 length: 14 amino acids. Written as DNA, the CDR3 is TGTGCCAGCAGCTCATCTGGAACTATCTATGGCTACACCTTC. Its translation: CASSSSGTIYGYTF.

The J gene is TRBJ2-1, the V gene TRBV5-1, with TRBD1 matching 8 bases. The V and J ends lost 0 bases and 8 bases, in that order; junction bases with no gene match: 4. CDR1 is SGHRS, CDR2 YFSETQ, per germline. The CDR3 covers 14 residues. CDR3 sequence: CASSLDRGEDEQFF. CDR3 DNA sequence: TGCGCCAGCAGCTTGGACAGGGGGGAGGATGAGCAGTTCTTC.

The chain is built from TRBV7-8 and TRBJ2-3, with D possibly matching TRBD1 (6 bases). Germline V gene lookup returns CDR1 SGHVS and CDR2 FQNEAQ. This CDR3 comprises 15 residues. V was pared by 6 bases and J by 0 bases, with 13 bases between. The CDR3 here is CASSRDTYSTDTQYF. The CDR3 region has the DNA TGTGCCAGCAGTAGGGACACCTACAGCACAGATACGCAGTATTTT.

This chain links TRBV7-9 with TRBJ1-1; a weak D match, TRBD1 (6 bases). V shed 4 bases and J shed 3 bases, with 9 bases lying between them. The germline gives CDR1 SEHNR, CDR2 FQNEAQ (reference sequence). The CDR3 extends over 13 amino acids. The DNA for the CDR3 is TGTGCCAGCAGCTCCACAGGGCACACTGAAGCTTTCTTT. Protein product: CASSSTGHTEAFF.

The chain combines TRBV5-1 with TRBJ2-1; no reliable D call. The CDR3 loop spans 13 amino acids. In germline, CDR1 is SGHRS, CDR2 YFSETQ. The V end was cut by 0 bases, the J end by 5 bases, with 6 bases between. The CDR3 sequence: CASSLGRNNEQFF. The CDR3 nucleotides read TGCGCCAGCAGCTTGGGGCGGAACAATGAGCAGTTCTTC.

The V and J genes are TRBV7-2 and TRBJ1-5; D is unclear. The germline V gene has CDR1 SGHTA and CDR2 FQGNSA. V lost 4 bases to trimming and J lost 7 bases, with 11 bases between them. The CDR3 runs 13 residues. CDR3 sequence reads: CASSSDVGQPQHF. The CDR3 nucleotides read TGTGCCAGCAGCTCAGATGTGGGCCAGCCCCAGCATTTT.

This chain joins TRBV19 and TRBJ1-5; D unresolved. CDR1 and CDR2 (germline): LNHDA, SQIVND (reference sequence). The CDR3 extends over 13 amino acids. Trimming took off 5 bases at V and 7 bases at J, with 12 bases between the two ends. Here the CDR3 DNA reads TGTGCCAGTAGTGAGGGTAGCCGGCAGCCCCAGCATTTT. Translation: CASSEGSRQPQHF.

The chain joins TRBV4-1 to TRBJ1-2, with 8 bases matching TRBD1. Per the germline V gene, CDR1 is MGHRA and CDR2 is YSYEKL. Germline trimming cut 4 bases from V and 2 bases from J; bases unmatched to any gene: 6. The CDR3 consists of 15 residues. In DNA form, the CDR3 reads TGCGCCAGCAGCCCACCGGACAGGGTGAACTATGGCTACACCTTC. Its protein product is CASSPPDRVNYGYTF.

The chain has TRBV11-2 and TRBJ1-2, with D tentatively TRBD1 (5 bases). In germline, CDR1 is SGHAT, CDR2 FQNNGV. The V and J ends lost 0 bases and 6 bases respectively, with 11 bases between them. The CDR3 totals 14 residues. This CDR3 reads CASSLDRVPHGYTF. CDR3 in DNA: TGTGCCAGCAGCTTAGACAGGGTCCCTCATGGCTACACCTTC.

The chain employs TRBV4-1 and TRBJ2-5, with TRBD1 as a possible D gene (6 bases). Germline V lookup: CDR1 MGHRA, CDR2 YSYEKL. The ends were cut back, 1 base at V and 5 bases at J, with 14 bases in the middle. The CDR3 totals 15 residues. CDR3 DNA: TGCGCCAGCAGCCAAGTTCAGACTGGGGGCGAGACCCAGTACTTC. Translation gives CASSQVQTGGETQYF.

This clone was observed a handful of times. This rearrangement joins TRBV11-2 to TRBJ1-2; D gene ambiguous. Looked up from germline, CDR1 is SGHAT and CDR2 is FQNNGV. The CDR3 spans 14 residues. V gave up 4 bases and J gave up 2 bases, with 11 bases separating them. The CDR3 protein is CASSSQGGNYGYTF. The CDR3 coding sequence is TGTGCCAGCAGCTCACAAGGAGGGAACTATGGCTACACCTTC.

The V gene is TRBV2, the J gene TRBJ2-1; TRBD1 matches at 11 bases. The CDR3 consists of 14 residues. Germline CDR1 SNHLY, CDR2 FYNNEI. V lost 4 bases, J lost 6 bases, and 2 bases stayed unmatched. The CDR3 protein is CASSVGTGGNEQFF. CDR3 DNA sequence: TGTGCCAGCAGTGTGGGGACAGGGGGCAATGAGCAGTTCTTC.